This passage covers 19 T cell receptor beta chains from one sample sequenced in a study of technical replicates of blood from a few donors. Repertoires were generated with immunoSEQ multiplex PCR, while TCRdb's copy carries only in-frame clones and drops some. In the table there are just over 95,000 clones, almost 96% of which are singletons. Sequences were obtained from T cells isolated from PBMCs. Receptor source: a human donor in good health.

The chain carries TRBV6-1 and TRBJ2-7, with 9 bases aligning to TRBD1. Germline CDR1 MNHNS, CDR2 SASEGT. The CDR3 has 13 amino acids. Germline trimming cut 3 bases from V and 10 bases from J; bases unmatched to any gene: 7. CDR3 DNA: TGTGCCAGCAGTGATCCGGGACAGGGAACTCAGTACTTC. Residues: CASSDPGQGTQYF.

About this clone itself: The sample has other DNA sequences that encode this CDR3 too. The V call is TRBV2, the J call TRBJ2-5; D is ambiguous. Germline values: CDR1 SNHLY, CDR2 FYNNEI. V was shortened by 4 bases and J by 4 bases, with 4 bases between the two germline ends. The CDR3 sequence is 11 residues long. The CDR3 DNA is TGTGCCAGCAGTGTCATAGAGACCCAGTACTTC. It yields the protein CASSVIETQYF.

This clone was seen only once. The V call is TRBV9, the J call TRBJ2-1; a weak D match, TRBD2 (5 bases). CDR1 and CDR2 (germline): SGDLS, YYNGEE. The CDR3 is 13 residues long. The germline V and J ends were trimmed by 4 bases and 3 bases, with 8 bases remaining between them. CDR3 loop: CASSLTNYNEQFF. The CDR3 DNA sequence: TGTGCCAGCAGCCTGACTAACTACAATGAGCAGTTCTTC.

The gene calls are TRBV10-3 and TRBJ1-1, with TRBD1 matching over 7 bases. The trim removed 4 bases at V and 5 bases at J, leaving 13 bases unmatched. The CDR3 is 16 amino acids. In germline, CDR1 is ENHRY, CDR2 SYGVKD. Here the CDR3 reads CAISALRGGDGTEAFF. CDR3 in DNA: TGTGCCATCAGTGCCCTAAGAGGGGGCGATGGAACTGAAGCTTTCTTT.

The rearrangement links TRBV5-6 to TRBJ2-1; tentatively, D is TRBD2 (5 bases). Germline CDR1 is SGHDT and CDR2 is YYEEEE. V was shortened by 1 base and J by 5 bases, with 25 bases between the two germline ends. This CDR3 spans 19 amino acids. For the CDR3, the DNA is TGTGCCAGCAGCTTGTTTTTGTTTTCTTTTCGGGGAGCTAACAATGAGCAGTTCTTC. Its translation is CASSLFLFSFRGANNEQFF.

The gene calls are TRBV6-1 and TRBJ1-3; a possible D gene is TRBD1 (6 bases). The CDR3 has 17 amino acids. CDR1 and CDR2 (germline): MNHNS, SASEGT. V lost 2 bases, J lost 3 bases, and 17 bases lay in between. CDR3 in DNA: TGTGCCAGCAGTGAAATGGCAGGGGAATGGAATGGAAACACCATATATTTT. Amino acid sequence: CASSEMAGEWNGNTIYF.

The chain couples TRBV5-1 to TRBJ2-1, with 8 bases fitting TRBD2. The CDR3 is made up of 14 amino acids. J lost 8 bases, V lost 0 bases, and 4 bases had no gene match. Germline V gene data show CDR1 as SGHRS and CDR2 as YFSETQ. CDR3 nucleotides: TGCGCCAGCAGCTTGGGGGAGCGGGGGCATGAGCAGTTCTTC. Protein product: CASSLGERGHEQFF.

The rearrangement links TRBV28 to TRBJ1-1; D is unclear. V lost 7 bases to trimming and J lost 1 base, with 16 bases between them. The CDR3 contains 15 residues. Germline values: CDR1 MDHEN, CDR2 SYDVKM. The CDR3, as DNA: TGTGCCAGCACCCCAACGGGAGGAAGGAACACTGAAGCTTTCTTT. It is translated as CASTPTGGRNTEAFF.

The V call is TRBV2, the J call TRBJ2-4; 7 bases map to TRBD2. With 6 bases clipped from V and 15 bases from J, the junction kept 17 bases outside the gene matches. The germline V gene has CDR1 SNHLY and CDR2 FYNNEI. This CDR3 contains 14 residues. This CDR3 is CASSHRDYPSVRYF. The DNA for the CDR3 is TGTGCCAGCAGCCACCGGGACTACCCTTCGGTGAGGTACTTC.

The rearrangement links TRBV5-6 to TRBJ2-7; D remains unclear. The V and J ends lost 4 bases and 1 base respectively, with 12 bases between them. The CDR3 has 14 residues. CDR1 is SGHDT and CDR2 is YYEEEE in the germline V gene. CDR3 loop: CASSLSLLSYEQYF. CDR3 in DNA: TGTGCCAGCAGCCTGTCATTACTTTCCTACGAGCAGTACTTC.

The chain has TRBV29-1 and TRBJ1-1; the match to TRBD1 covers 8 bases. J was trimmed by 6 bases and V by 4 bases; bases with no gene match: 4. The CDR3 covers 12 residues. Germline lookup yields CDR1 SQVTM and CDR2 ANQGSEA. CDR3 sequence: CSVVTGGPEAFF. The CDR3, as DNA: TGCAGCGTTGTCACAGGGGGTCCTGAAGCTTTCTTT.

V and J are TRBV2 and TRBJ2-7; 8 positions agree with TRBD1. Per the germline V gene, CDR1 is SNHLY and CDR2 is FYNNEI. There are 14 residues in the CDR3. V was clipped by 7 bases and J by 1 base; unmatched bases: 6. CDR3 loop: CASTEGTGSYEQYF. The CDR3 DNA is TGTGCCAGCACCGAGGGGACAGGATCCTACGAGCAGTACTTC.

CDR3 in DNA: TGCGCCAGCAGCCAAGATGATGGGACAGGGATGTACGAGCAGTACTTC. This gives the protein CASSQDDGTGMYEQYF. This chain links TRBV4-1 with TRBJ2-7, with 9 positions matching TRBD1. With 0 bases clipped from V and 4 bases from J, the junction kept 7 bases outside the gene matches. The CDR3 is made up of 16 amino acids. Per the germline V gene, CDR1 is MGHRA and CDR2 is YSYEKL.

Here the CDR3 DNA reads TGTGCCAGCAGCATCCAGGGATCGACCTACGAGCAGTACTTC. It codes for CASSIQGSTYEQYF. The chain has TRBV5-6 and TRBJ2-7; D is possibly TRBD1 (5 bases). Germline V CDR1 and CDR2: SGHDT, YYEEEE. The CDR3 is made up of 14 amino acids. Trimming took off 4 bases at V and 2 bases at J, with 13 bases between the two ends.

The rearrangement links TRBV9 to TRBJ1-6, with 7 bases identical to TRBD1. V was clipped by 3 bases and J by 9 bases; unmatched bases: 3. CDR3 length: 13 amino acids. Germline V CDR1 and CDR2: SGDLS, YYNGEE. CDR3 sequence reads: CASSAYRGSPLHF. CDR3 DNA: TGTGCCAGCAGCGCTTACAGGGGTTCACCCCTCCACTTT.

The rearrangement joins TRBV5-6 to TRBJ1-2; TRBD1 aligns across 7 bases. Looked up from germline, CDR1 is SGHDT and CDR2 is YYEEEE. V shed 3 bases, J shed 6 bases, and the junction held 14 bases outside the gene matches. The length of the CDR3 is 16 residues. The CDR3: CASSYEEGGASDGYTF. The CDR3 DNA follows: TGTGCCAGCAGCTACGAAGAAGGGGGCGCATCAGATGGCTACACCTTC. The whole variable domain, remainder taken from reference TRBV5-6 and TRBJ1-2, is DAGVTQSPTHLIKTRGQQVTLRCSPKSGHDTVSWYQQALGQGPQFIFQYYEEEERQRGNFPDRFSGHQFPNYSSELNVNALLLGDSALYLCASSYEEGGASDGYTFGSGTRLTVV.

This rearrangement joins TRBV6-1 to TRBJ1-5; D perhaps matches TRBD1 (5 bases). The CDR3 is made up of 14 amino acids. Germline assignment: CDR1 MNHNS and CDR2 SASEGT. V was clipped by 1 base and J by 6 bases, with 10 bases between them. The CDR3 spells CASSEGGLLQPQHF. CDR3 coding DNA: TGTGCCAGCAGTGAAGGGGGACTTCTTCAGCCCCAGCATTTT.

The chain employs TRBV5-1 and TRBJ1-3; D ambiguous. Per the germline V gene, CDR1 is SGHRS and CDR2 is YFSETQ. The germline V and J ends were trimmed by 1 base and 1 base, with 6 bases remaining between them. The CDR3 consists of 14 residues. CDR3 loop: CASSLSFSGNTIYF. The DNA of the CDR3 is TGCGCCAGCAGCTTGTCGTTTTCTGGAAACACCATATATTTT.

This chain uses TRBV7-9 with TRBJ1-1, with TRBD1 matching 8 bases. The CDR3 runs 15 residues. With 5 bases clipped from V and 3 bases from J, the junction kept 8 bases outside the gene matches. Germline values: CDR1 SEHNR, CDR2 FQNEAQ (reference sequence). The CDR3 coding sequence is TGTGCCAGCAGCCGGACAGGGATCGGTCACACTGAAGCTTTCTTT. It specifies CASSRTGIGHTEAFF.